This is a list of T cell receptor beta chains from one sample in a study of CD4+ T cells in melanoma. The table came from immunoSEQ multiplex PCR; TCRdb's copy has only in-frame clones and leaves some out. The sample includes 10,000 or so clones, 50% to 75% of them seen just once. Source material: cells from a culture (not recorded whether cultured in vitro). The source of these receptors is a human donor with melanoma. The CDR3 runs from the conserved cysteine through the conserved F or W. The D gene is left open where the match is weak. The listing skips clone size in some rows; elsewhere it reads once, few, many or a size class.

D gene | J gene | clone size | V gene | CDR3 protein | CDR3 DNA
. | TRBJ1-2 | . | TRBV6-4 | CASRPRRDWVYGYTF | TGTGCCAGCAGACCCAGAAGGGATTGGGTTTATGGCTACACCTTC
TRBD1 | TRBJ2-1 | once | TRBV4-1 | CASSQVGRDRRNEQFF | TGCGCCAGCAGCCAAGTAGGACGGGACAGGCGGAATGAGCAGTTCTTC
. | TRBJ1-3 | . | TRBV4-1 | CASSQAGGFGNTIYF | TGCGCCAGCAGCCAAGCTGGAGGTTTTGGAAACACCATATATTTT
. | TRBJ2-3 | few | TRBV4-1 | CASSARGPPGDTQYF | TGCGCCAGCAGCGCGCGGGGGCCCCCGGGGGATACGCAGTATTTT
TRBD1 | TRBJ1-6 | few | TRBV19 | CASSTNRGPLHF | TGTGCCAGTAGTACCAACAGGGGTCCCCTCCACTTT
TRBD1 | TRBJ1-6 | . | TRBV7-2 | CASSFGQGKDSPLHF | TGTGCCAGCAGCTTTGGACAGGGGAAGGATTCACCCCTCCACTTT
. | TRBJ1-1 | . | TRBV5-1 | CASSLASGGNTEAFF | TGCGCCAGCAGCTTGGCGTCAGGCGGGAACACTGAAGCTTTCTTT
. | TRBJ1-6 | . | TRBV7-6 | CASSLGLSTYNSPLHF | TGTGCCAGCAGCTTAGGTTTAAGCACCTATAATTCACCCCTCCACTTT
. | TRBJ1-1 | . | TRBV5-1 | CASSKLGPGEAFF | TGCGCCAGCAGCAAACTGGGACCGGGTGAAGCTTTCTTT
TRBD1 | TRBJ1-2 | large | TRBV2 | CASSALGQTGGYTF | TGTGCCAGCAGTGCCCTGGGACAGACAGGCGGCTACACCTTC
TRBD1 | TRBJ1-1 | . | TRBV4-1 | CASSQLQPGQGAGAFF | TGCGCCAGCAGCCAATTACAACCGGGACAGGGGGCTGGAGCTTTCTTT
. | TRBJ2-3 | . | TRBV7-2 | CASSLSRGGYTDTQYF | TGTGCCAGCAGCTTATCGAGAGGGGGGTACACAGATACGCAGTATTTT
. | TRBJ1-1 | . | TRBV5-4 | CASSPKGIKPEAFF | TGTGCCAGCAGCCCCAAGGGAATCAAACCTGAAGCTTTCTTT
. | TRBJ2-5 | once | TRBV7-2 | CASSLAGGQEAQYF | TGTGCCAGCAGCTTAGCAGGGGGACAAGAGGCCCAGTACTTC
. | TRBJ1-1 | few | TRBV9 | CASSVVGVLGTEAFF | TGTGCCAGCAGCGTAGTGGGGGTTTTGGGCACTGAAGCTTTCTTT
TRBD1 | TRBJ2-7 | . | TRBV27 | CASSLYPQGSYEQYF | TGTGCCAGCAGTTTATATCCACAGGGGTCCTACGAGCAGTACTTC
. | TRBJ2-1 | few | TRBV29-1 | CSVPIIGGLQFF | TGCAGCGTTCCCATAATTGGCGGCCTCCAGTTCTTC
. | TRBJ2-3 | . | TRBV7-9 | CASSLGPGTQYF | TGTGCCAGCAGCTTAGGCCCTGGGACGCAGTATTTT
. | TRBJ1-1 | few | TRBV19 | CASSVRTEAFF | TGTGCCAGTAGTGTTCGGACTGAAGCTTTCTTT
. | TRBJ1-2 | . | TRBV11-2 | CASSFMDKGNYGYTF | TGTGCCAGCAGCTTCATGGACAAGGGGAACTATGGCTACACCTTC
. | TRBJ2-7 | few | TRBV4-1 | CASSQGPLTPYEQYF | TGCGCCAGCAGCCAAGGACCCCTCACTCCCTACGAGCAGTACTTC
TRBD2 | TRBJ2-1 | . | TRBV2 | CATGGGTSADEQFF | TGTGCCACCGGCGGAGGGACTAGCGCCGATGAGCAGTTCTTC
. | TRBJ2-5 | . | TRBV27 | CASSLRPRLEVETQYF | TGTGCCAGCAGTTTACGTCCCCGACTAGAGGTCGAGACCCAGTACTTC
TRBD2 | TRBJ2-7 | . | TRBV5-4 | CASSLSAGGSYEQYF | TGTGCCAGCAGCTTGTCAGCGGGGGGCTCCTACGAGCAGTACTTC
. | TRBJ2-7 | . | TRBV28 | CASSLGQTPRMYF | TGTGCCAGCAGTTTAGGCCAGACCCCTCGCATGTACTTC
. | TRBJ2-6 | . | TRBV30 | CAWSGGTGANVLTF | TGTGCCTGGAGTGGGGGTACTGGGGCCAACGTCCTGACTTTC
TRBD2 | TRBJ2-5 | few | TRBV7-9 | CASSLATSGEPRETQYF | TGTGCCAGCAGCTTAGCGACCAGCGGGGAACCCCGTGAGACCCAGTACTTC
. | TRBJ2-3 | . | TRBV6-5 | CASSYSYTVTDTQYF | TGTGCCAGCAGTTACTCGTACACGGTGACAGATACGCAGTATTTT